This TCR beta chain was profiled in a study of memory CD4+ T cells and cytomegalovirus serostatus. Single viable CD3+CD4+CD8-CD45RO+ cells were sorted as the memory CD4+ T cells. The repertoire was sequenced with immunoSEQ multiplex PCR; TCRdb's copy has only in-frame clones and lacks some. Of 40,000 to 50,000 clones in the sample, 60% to 80% were seen once. The table lists this clone with a count of one. V trimming: 3 bases; J trimming: 4 bases; junction bases outside the gene matches: 6. From germline, CDR1 is SGHRS and CDR2 YFSETQ. The CDR3 totals 15 residues. Material: memory CD4+ T cells from blood. The chain employs TRBV5-1 and TRBJ2-2; 7 bases are a match to TRBD1. The receptor was derived from an adult in good health and CMV-seropositive. CDR3 in amino acids: CASSSRTGSTGELFF. The CDR3, as DNA: TGCGCCAGCAGCTCTCGGACAGGATCCACCGGGGAGCTGTTTTTT.